Listed here are 4 T cell receptor beta chains from one sample, sequenced in a study of blood T cell repertoires in COVID-19. Measured with immunoSEQ multiplex PCR; TCRdb has only the in-frame clones, and not every one. The repertoire has around 150,000 clones, roughly 82% of them found once; the top ten carry about 7.8%. The sample consisted of peripheral blood. These receptors all stem from a woman aged 45 to 65 in a cohort sampled during active or convalescent COVID-19.

The chain has TRBV3-1 (or the pseudogene TRBV3-2) and TRBJ1-5; the D is unclear. The CDR3 runs 15 residues. The germline V and J ends were trimmed by 2 bases and 4 bases, with 12 bases remaining between them. Germline assignment: CDR1 LGHDT and CDR2 YNNKEL (reference sequence). In DNA, the CDR3 is TGTGCCAGCAGCCAATGGCCGGGGAAAAATCAGCCCCAGCATTTT. As protein: CASSQWPGKNQPQHF.

The chain carries TRBV7-8 and TRBJ2-7; 7 positions agree with TRBD2. V was pared by 5 bases and J by 2 bases, with 6 bases of the junction left unmatched. This CDR3 spans 14 amino acids. CDR1 is SGHVS, CDR2 FQNEAQ, per germline. This CDR3 reads CASSIYGGAYEQYF. CDR3 in DNA: TGTGCCAGCAGCATCTATGGGGGGGCCTACGAGCAGTACTTC.

The chain uses TRBV20-1 and TRBJ1-3; no clear D. Trimming shortened V by 3 bases and J by 1 base, and 7 bases separated the two germline ends. The germline gives CDR1 DFQATT, CDR2 SNEGSKA (reference sequence). The CDR3 sequence is 13 residues long. CDR3 nucleotide sequence: TGCAGTGCTAGTGCGAGGTCTGGAAACACCATATATTTT. Translated: CSASARSGNTIYF.

The chain combines TRBV12-5 with TRBJ2-1, with 9 bases identical to TRBD2. V was clipped by 4 bases and J by 15 bases; unmatched bases: 16. CDR1 LGHNT and CDR2 FRNRAP come from the germline V gene. The CDR3 runs 15 residues. The CDR3 bases are TGTGCTAGTGGTTCACAGCGGGGGGCCGTTTCTGAAGCGTTCTTC. Translation: CASGSQRGAVSEAFF.